This entry lists 28 T cell receptor beta chains sequenced from one sample in a study of blood T cell repertoires in COVID-19. The table came from immunoSEQ multiplex PCR; TCRdb's copy has only in-frame clones and leaves some out. Of around 72,000 clones in the sample, over 75% are singletons; the top ten hold around 30%. Sequencing used peripheral blood. These receptors originate from a man aged 45-60 years with acute or convalescent COVID-19.

This CDR3 reads CASSPRSGTGDNEKLFF. CDR3 bases: TGTGCCAGCTCACCACGGTCCGGGACAGGGGATAATGAAAAACTGTTTTTT. The rearrangement links TRBV18 to TRBJ1-4, with 10 bases lining up with TRBD1. The CDR3 sequence is 17 residues long. With 1 base clipped from V and 4 bases from J, the junction kept 6 bases outside the gene matches. Germline values: CDR1 KGHSH, CDR2 LQKENI.

The rearrangement joins TRBV2 to TRBJ2-7; TRBD1 aligns across 7 bases. With V trimmed by 6 bases and J by 6 bases, 14 bases remained unmatched. The CDR3 totals 15 residues. CDR1 and CDR2 from the germline V gene are SNHLY and FYNNEI. Written as DNA, the CDR3 is TGTGCCAGCAGCTTCTCGACAGGGACGATGGGCGAGCAGTACTTC. Protein: CASSFSTGTMGEQYF. Using reference TRBV2 and TRBJ2-7 for the parts outside the CDR3, the full variable domain is EPEVTQTPSHQVTQMGQEVILRCVPISNHLYFYWYRQILGQKVEFLVSFYNNEISEKSEIFDDQFSVERPDGSNFTLKIRSTKLEDSAMYFCASSFSTGTMGEQYFGPGTRLTVT.

This clone was recorded a few times. This rearrangement joins TRBV12-3 or TRBV12-4 to TRBJ2-2; unclear D gene. The CDR3 totals 13 residues. Trimming pared 5 bases from V and 5 bases from J, leaving 9 bases between. In nucleotides, the CDR3 is TGTGCCAGCAGTCCCGACTTAACCGGGGAGCTGTTTTTT. It codes for CASSPDLTGELFF.

The chain joins TRBV6-1 to TRBJ2-7, with 12 bases lining up with TRBD2. The CDR3 consists of 15 residues. V shed 5 bases, J shed 2 bases, and the junction held 4 bases outside the gene matches. Germline V gene sequence: CDR1 MNHNS, CDR2 SASEGT. The CDR3 sequence: CASSPGLAGPYEQYF. CDR3 DNA: TGTGCCAGCAGTCCTGGACTAGCGGGACCCTACGAGCAGTACTTC.

The CDR3 DNA follows: TGTGCCAGCAGGGCGACAGGGGCGTTCAACGAGCAGTACTTC. Protein: CASRATGAFNEQYF. This sequence joins TRBV6-5 and TRBJ2-7; 8 bases align to TRBD1. The CDR3 has 14 amino acids. Germline assignment: CDR1 MNHEY and CDR2 SVGAGI. Trimming at V came to 6 bases and at J to 5 bases, leaving 9 bases not matched to a gene.

The V gene is TRBV11-2, the J gene TRBJ2-1; TRBD1 is a possible D gene (5 bases). Per germline, CDR1 SGHAT and CDR2 FQNNGV. V was clipped by 7 bases and J by 1 base, with 11 bases between them. The CDR3 spans 14 residues. The CDR3 bases are TGTGCCAGCAATCCTGACAGTTCCTACAATGAGCAGTTCTTC. This encodes CASNPDSSYNEQFF.

This sequence joins TRBV5-1 and TRBJ1-1; TRBD1 might be the D (5 bases). From germline, CDR1 is SGHRS and CDR2 YFSETQ. V lost 4 bases to trimming and J lost 0 bases, with 10 bases between them. This CDR3 is built from 14 residues. The DNA of the CDR3 is TGCGCCAGCAGCCCAGGGAGGCTGAACACTGAAGCTTTCTTT. Residues: CASSPGRLNTEAFF.

The genes are TRBV15 and TRBJ1-2; D is uncertain. The V end was cut by 0 bases, the J end by 7 bases, with 15 bases between. Per germline, CDR1 LNHNV and CDR2 YYDKDF (reference sequence). The CDR3 covers 15 residues. The CDR3 DNA reads as TGTGCCACCAGCAGAGATCGCGGGGTTGGAGCTGGCTACACCTTC. Protein sequence: CATSRDRGVGAGYTF.

The genes are TRBV2 and TRBJ2-7; 8 bases match TRBD2. CDR1 is SNHLY and CDR2 is FYNNEI in the germline V gene. Unmatched junction bases numbered 0, after V lost 6 bases and J lost 2 bases. This CDR3 spans 12 amino acids. The CDR3 here is CASSGGAYEQYF. DNA of the CDR3: TGTGCCAGCAGCGGGGGGGCCTACGAGCAGTACTTC. Drawing the rest from reference TRBV2 and TRBJ2-7, the complete variable domain is EPEVTQTPSHQVTQMGQEVILRCVPISNHLYFYWYRQILGQKVEFLVSFYNNEISEKSEIFDDQFSVERPDGSNFTLKIRSTKLEDSAMYFCASSGGAYEQYFGPGTRLTVT.

J is TRBJ2-3 and V is TRBV6-6; TRBD1 matches 10 bases. The J segment lost 14 bases and the V segment lost 8 bases, leaving 16 bases of the junction unmatched. Germline V gene lookup returns CDR1 MNHNY and CDR2 SVGAGI (reference sequence). This CDR3 has 14 residues. The CDR3 DNA is TGTGCCAGCTGTTCCGGGACAGGGGTCCCCCGCTTGTATTTT. Translating gives CASCSGTGVPRLYF.

The genes are TRBV5-6 and TRBJ1-4, with 8 bases matching TRBD1. Trimming took 4 bases from V and 5 from J; bases not matched to a gene: 4. Germline lookup yields CDR1 SGHDT and CDR2 YYEEEE. This CDR3 has 14 residues. CDR3 in DNA: TGTGCCAGCAGCCCCGGACAGGGAAATGAAAAACTGTTTTTT. Amino acids: CASSPGQGNEKLFF.

V and J are TRBV10-2 and TRBJ1-5; 8 bases agree with TRBD1. Unmatched junction bases numbered 6, after V lost 8 bases and J lost 0 bases. The length of the CDR3 is 15 residues. CDR1 and CDR2 (germline): WSHSY, SAAADI. This CDR3 reads CASGGTGGSNQPQHF. CDR3 nucleotide sequence: TGCGCCAGCGGCGGGACAGGCGGTAGCAATCAGCCCCAGCATTTT.

The genes are TRBV14 and TRBJ2-6; the match to TRBD1 covers 8 bases. This CDR3 comprises 17 residues. Losses at the gene ends were 4 bases for V and 0 bases for J; bases not matched to a gene: 5. The V gene's germline CDR1 is SGHDN and CDR2 FVKESK. CDR3 bases: TGTGCCAGCAGCCGACAGGGGCCTTACTCTGGGGCCAACGTCCTGACTTTC. It specifies CASSRQGPYSGANVLTF.

CDR3 sequence reads: CASSLERGGRETQYF. For the CDR3, the DNA is TGTGCCAGCAGCTTAGAGCGGGGGGGCCGGGAGACCCAGTACTTC. V usage is TRBV7-8 and J usage is TRBJ2-5; TRBD2 aligns across 10 bases. Germline CDR1 is SGHVS and CDR2 is FQNEAQ. The CDR3 totals 15 residues. Trimming removed 1 base from V and 5 bases from J; junction bases left unmatched: 4.

The gene calls are TRBV7-9 and TRBJ1-1; TRBD1 agrees at 7 bases. Per the germline V gene, CDR1 is SEHNR and CDR2 is FQNEAQ (reference sequence). Unmatched junction bases numbered 6, after V lost 5 bases and J lost 6 bases. The CDR3 runs 13 residues. The CDR3 nucleotides are TGTGCCAGCAGCCCCAGGGACAGCGCTGAAGCTTTCTTT. Amino acids: CASSPRDSAEAFF.

The chain combines TRBV27 with TRBJ2-7, with 7 nucleotides matching TRBD1. CDR3 length equals 14 residues. V shed 6 bases and J 2 bases; nucleotides not matched to a gene: 7. Germline assignment: CDR1 MNHEY and CDR2 SMNVEV (reference sequence). Here the CDR3 DNA reads TGTGCCAGCAGCGGGACAGCAAATCCCTACGAGCAGTACTTC. It codes for CASSGTANPYEQYF.

This clone was picked up a small number of times. V gene TRBV10-1 combines with J gene TRBJ2-2; TRBD2 is a possible D gene (5 bases). The V gene lost 2 bases and the J gene lost 2 bases, with 9 bases spanning the gap. This CDR3 comprises 15 residues. CDR1 is WNHNN and CDR2 is SYGVQD in the germline V gene (reference sequence). The CDR3 here is CASSERTGNTGELFF. The CDR3 DNA follows: TGCGCCAGCAGTGAGAGGACGGGAAACACCGGGGAGCTGTTTTTT.

This chain connects TRBV29-1 to TRBJ2-7; possible D gene TRBD1, 5 bases. The CDR3 is made up of 12 amino acids. In germline, CDR1 is SQVTM, CDR2 ANQGSEA. Between the trimmed V and J ends, which lost 5 bases and 2 bases, there was a span of 10 bases. The CDR3 region has the DNA TGCAGCGTTAACACAGGTCCCTACGAGCAGTACTTC. Its translation is CSVNTGPYEQYF.

This sequence joins TRBV2 and TRBJ1-4; maybe TRBD1 (6 bases). In germline, CDR1 is SNHLY, CDR2 FYNNEI. This CDR3 has 15 residues. Trimming left V 3 bases short and J 9 bases short, with 17 bases between. The CDR3 loop reads CASSDTDRRFKKLFF. The DNA of the CDR3 is TGTGCCAGCAGTGATACCGACAGGAGATTCAAAAAACTGTTTTTT.

The gene calls are TRBV9 and TRBJ2-7, with D possibly being TRBD1 (5 bases). CDR1 and CDR2 from the germline V gene are SGDLS and YYNGEE. V shed 0 bases and J shed 3 bases, with 10 bases lying between them. CDR3 length: 14 residues. The CDR3 region is CASSVAVGLYEQYF. The CDR3 nucleotides read TGTGCCAGCAGCGTAGCGGTGGGGCTCTACGAGCAGTACTTC.

This clone has just one count. This sequence joins TRBV29-1 and TRBJ2-5; 9 bases match TRBD2. Germline-derived CDR1 and CDR2 are SQVTM and ANQGSEA. The CDR3 totals 14 residues. The trim removed 1 base at V and 4 bases at J, leaving 4 bases unmatched. CDR3 in amino acids: CSVEGSSGGETQYF. The CDR3 nucleotides read TGCAGCGTTGAAGGGAGTAGCGGGGGAGAGACCCAGTACTTC. Full variable domain (outside the CDR3, taken from reference TRBV29-1 and TRBJ2-5): SAVISQKPSRDICQRGTSLTIQCQVDSQVTMMFWYRQQPGQSLTLIATANQGSEATYESGFVIDKFPISRPNLTFSTLTVSNMSPEDSSIYLCSVEGSSGGETQYFGPGTRLLVL.

The chain uses TRBV2 and TRBJ1-2; 7 bases map to TRBD1. Germline values: CDR1 SNHLY, CDR2 FYNNEI. This CDR3 has 13 amino acids. J lost 8 bases, V lost 6 bases, and 9 bases had no gene match. CDR3 DNA: TGTGCCAGCAGCCCAAGACAGGGAGGAGGCTACACCTTC. Translation: CASSPRQGGGYTF.

This chain uses TRBV21-1 with TRBJ1-2; the D call in the table, TRBD1, was not verified against the DNA. TRBV21-1 is a recognized pseudogene. There are 13 residues in the CDR3. This CDR3 reads CASSKDRYYGYTF. The CDR3 DNA follows: TGTGCCAGCAGCAAAGACAGGTACTATGGCTACACCTTC.

The V gene is TRBV10-1, the J gene TRBJ1-1; D is unresolved. CDR1 and CDR2 from the germline V gene are WNHNN and SYGVQD (reference sequence). This CDR3 region has 15 residues. The germline V and J ends were trimmed by 2 bases and 5 bases, with 15 bases remaining between them. The CDR3 bases are TGCGCCAGCAGTGAGCGGCGGGCCGGAGGGACTGAAGCTTTCTTT. Residues: CASSERRAGGTEAFF.

This rearrangement joins TRBV6-6 to TRBJ1-1; D is perhaps TRBD1 (5 bases). Trimming cost V 8 bases and J 7 bases, with 14 bases left between them. This CDR3 region has 12 residues. Germline-derived CDR1 and CDR2 are MNHNY and SVGAGI (reference sequence). The CDR3 bases are TGTGCCAGCTCTTTGGGGCTCAGTGAAGCTTTCTTT. Translation: CASSLGLSEAFF.

V is TRBV3-1 (or the pseudogene TRBV3-2) and J is TRBJ1-1; 7 bases agree with TRBD1. Germline assignment: CDR1 LGHDT and CDR2 YNNKEL (reference sequence). The length of the CDR3 is 15 residues. J gave up 2 bases and V 7 bases, and 10 bases lay outside the gene matches. This CDR3 is CASKVGGAGNTEAFF. As DNA, the CDR3 is TGTGCCAGCAAGGTAGGGGGCGCGGGCAACACTGAAGCTTTCTTT.

This sequence joins TRBV6-6 and TRBJ1-1, with no clear D. V lost 6 bases and J lost 2, with 10 bases in between. The CDR3 spans 13 residues. CDR1 and CDR2 (germline): MNHNY, SVGAGI (reference sequence). The CDR3 protein is CASSPAGNTEAFF. In DNA form, the CDR3 reads TGTGCCAGCAGCCCTGCAGGAAACACTGAAGCTTTCTTT.

This chain links TRBV6-5 with TRBJ2-7, with 8 bases lining up with TRBD2. J was trimmed by 4 bases and V by 5 bases; bases with no gene match: 7. The germline V gene encodes CDR1 MNHEY and CDR2 SVGAGI. The CDR3 has 14 amino acids. The CDR3: CASSTIGGAYEQYF. CDR3 nucleotides: TGTGCCAGCAGTACCATCGGGGGGGCTTACGAGCAGTACTTC.